The next 32 T cell receptor beta chains were all read from a single sample in a study of shared clonotypes between healthy human individuals. Method: immunoSEQ multiplex PCR; TCRdb's copy keeps in-frame clones and lacks some. The sample yields 2 million to 2.5 million clones, about 90% seen once. Sample: naive CD4+ T cells from PBMCs. The subset denotes: CD45RA+ positively selected. The receptors here all came from a man between 18 and 29 years old in good health. Some clones in this sample may be carry-over from other donors' samples.

A word on this clone: Other nucleotide sequences from this sample produce the same CDR3. The genes are TRBV7-8 and TRBJ1-5; no definite D call. The CDR3 totals 14 residues. Germline assignment: CDR1 SGHVS and CDR2 FQNEAQ. V was clipped by 3 bases and J by 1 base, with 7 bases between them. The CDR3 here is CASSLLTSNQPQHF. DNA of the CDR3: TGTGCCAGCAGCTTGTTGACAAGCAATCAGCCCCAGCATTTT.

The genes are TRBV7-2 and TRBJ2-1; 7 nucleotides agree with TRBD1. The CDR3 has 14 amino acids. J gave up 2 bases and V 7 bases, and 5 bases lay outside the gene matches. CDR1 is SGHTA, CDR2 FQGNSA, per germline. CDR3 protein: CASTSGTAYNEQFF. For the CDR3, the DNA is TGTGCCAGCACCTCCGGGACAGCCTACAATGAGCAGTTCTTC.

Worth noting for this clone: This specimen includes other DNA sequences encoding the same CDR3. The V gene is TRBV25-1, the J gene TRBJ2-2; TRBD2 is a possible D gene (5 bases). Per the germline V gene, CDR1 is MGHDK and CDR2 is SYGVNS. The germline V and J ends were trimmed by 5 bases and 2 bases, with 9 bases remaining between them. The CDR3 consists of 14 residues. CDR3 amino acids: CASSPRTNTGELFF. In DNA, the CDR3 is TGTGCCAGCAGTCCCAGGACTAACACCGGGGAGCTGTTTTTT.

The V and J genes are TRBV19 and TRBJ2-3; D is perhaps TRBD2 (5 bases). V was trimmed by 1 base and J by 3 bases, leaving 11 bases between them. Germline V gives CDR1 LNHDA, CDR2 SQIVND (reference sequence). The CDR3 sequence is 15 residues long. In nucleotides, the CDR3 is TGTGCCAGTAGTATAGGTACTAGAAATACAGATACGCAGTATTTT. Translation gives CASSIGTRNTDTQYF.

The genes are TRBV6-1 and TRBJ1-4; no clear D gene. V lost 3 bases, J lost 10 bases, and 18 bases lay in between. The germline V gene has CDR1 MNHNS and CDR2 SASEGT. This CDR3 has 15 amino acids. This CDR3 is CASSDQQVGWGKLFF. The CDR3, as DNA: TGTGCCAGCAGTGATCAGCAGGTGGGGTGGGGAAAACTGTTTTTT.

This chain uses TRBV28 with TRBJ2-7; 8 nucleotides match TRBD1. Germline V gene sequence: CDR1 MDHEN, CDR2 SYDVKM. J lost 6 bases, V lost 5 bases, and 9 bases had no gene match. The CDR3 length is 14 residues. Written as DNA, the CDR3 is TGTGCCAGCAGTCACAGGGGGAATCAACCCGAGCAGTACTTC. It specifies CASSHRGNQPEQYF.

Of note for this clone: Other nucleotide sequences from this sample produce the same CDR3. The chain joins TRBV5-6 to TRBJ2-7; D might be TRBD2 (6 bases). CDR3 size: 12 residues. V was shortened by 0 bases and J by 6 bases, with 7 bases between the two germline ends. Germline lookup yields CDR1 SGHDT and CDR2 YYEEEE. The CDR3 region is CASSLVGGEQYF. The CDR3, as DNA: TGTGCCAGCAGCTTGGTCGGGGGCGAGCAGTACTTC.

V and J are TRBV4-2 and TRBJ1-5; D may be TRBD1 (5 bases). V shed 5 bases and J shed 4 bases, with 9 bases lying between them. Germline values: CDR1 LGHNA, CDR2 YNFKEQ. CDR3 length: 13 amino acids. Here the CDR3 DNA reads TGTGCCAGCAGCGGTGACAGAAATCAGCCCCAGCATTTT. Its protein is CASSGDRNQPQHF.

The chain joins TRBV7-2 to TRBJ2-2; D ambiguous. Per germline, CDR1 SGHTA and CDR2 FQGNSA. V dropped 2 bases and J dropped 4 bases, with 11 bases sitting between them. This CDR3 comprises 15 residues. CDR3 sequence reads: CASSLRSPLTGELFF. The CDR3 region has the DNA TGTGCCAGCAGCTTAAGGTCCCCCCTCACCGGGGAGCTGTTTTTT.

The chain recombines TRBV6-6 with TRBJ2-3, with D tentatively TRBD2 (6 bases). Germline CDR1 and CDR2: MNHNY and SVGAGI (reference sequence). The CDR3 loop spans 12 amino acids. Trimming shortened V by 6 bases and J by 6 bases, and 10 bases separated the two germline ends. This CDR3 is CASRDYTDTQYF. DNA for the CDR3: TGTGCCAGCAGGGACTACACGGATACGCAGTATTTT.

The chain combines TRBV6-1 with TRBJ1-2; TRBD1 matches at 12 bases. The CDR3 consists of 17 residues. J lost 2 bases, V lost 4 bases, and 8 bases had no gene match. Germline-derived CDR1 and CDR2 are MNHNS and SASEGT. The CDR3 DNA is TGTGCCAGCAGTGGAGGGACAGGGGGCCAGAGAAACTATGGCTACACCTTC. This codes for CASSGGTGGQRNYGYTF.

The chain has TRBV2 and TRBJ2-2; 9 positions match TRBD1. This CDR3 region has 15 residues. Germline-derived CDR1 and CDR2 are SNHLY and FYNNEI. V dropped 7 bases and J dropped 4; count of bases not matched to a gene: 7. CDR3 region: CASTWTGAITGELFF. CDR3 coding DNA: TGTGCCAGCACCTGGACAGGGGCAATCACCGGGGAGCTGTTTTTT.

The gene calls are TRBV28 and TRBJ1-1; the match to TRBD1 covers 7 bases. The CDR3 is made up of 12 amino acids. Trimming removed 3 bases from V and 8 bases from J; junction bases left unmatched: 3. The germline V gene encodes CDR1 MDHEN and CDR2 SYDVKM. The CDR3 DNA follows: TGTGCCAGCAGTTTTTTGGACAGGGAAGCTTTCTTT. The encoded protein is CASSFLDREAFF.

The chain employs TRBV20-1 and TRBJ1-4, with 7 bases fitting TRBD1. The V gene's germline CDR1 is DFQATT and CDR2 SNEGSKA (reference sequence). Germline trimming cut 3 bases from V and 11 bases from J; bases unmatched to any gene: 3. CDR3 length equals 11 residues. The DNA of the CDR3 is TGCAGTGCTAGCCAGGGGGGGAAACTGTTTTTT. This sequence encodes CSASQGGKLFF.

The V gene is TRBV28, the J gene TRBJ2-1; D not resolved. CDR1 and CDR2 from the germline V gene are MDHEN and SYDVKM. CDR3 size: 13 residues. Trimming stripped 1 base from V and 5 bases from J, with 6 bases between. CDR3 region: CASSLSQNNEQFF. In nucleotides, the CDR3 is TGTGCCAGCAGTTTATCCCAAAACAATGAGCAGTTCTTC.

As regards this clone: Other DNA sequences in the sample encode the same CDR3. V and J are TRBV5-1 and TRBJ2-7; D unclear. The CDR3 runs to 13 residues. Between the trimmed V and J ends, which lost 5 bases and 2 bases, there was a span of 11 bases. Germline CDR1 and CDR2: SGHRS and YFSETQ. In nucleotides, the CDR3 is TGCGCCAGCAGTTTGACATCTCCCTACGAGCAGTACTTC. The encoded protein is CASSLTSPYEQYF.

CDR3 amino acids: CASSESISGSTEAFF. CDR3 DNA sequence: TGTGCCAGCAGTGAATCGATCTCGGGGAGCACTGAAGCTTTCTTT. The chain couples TRBV25-1 to TRBJ1-1, with D hard to call. The V end lost 1 base, the J end lost 4 bases, and 13 bases lay between the germline ends. CDR3 length: 15 residues. Looked up from germline, CDR1 is MGHDK and CDR2 is SYGVNS.

V usage is TRBV11-2 and J usage is TRBJ2-3; unclear D gene. This CDR3 spans 14 amino acids. The germline V gene has CDR1 SGHAT and CDR2 FQNNGV. V lost 1 base and J 1 base, leaving 6 bases between the germline ends. CDR3 region: CASSLGPRTDTQYF. In DNA, the CDR3 is TGTGCCAGCAGCTTAGGGCCGCGCACAGATACGCAGTATTTT.

DNA for the CDR3: TGTGCCAGCAGCTTATCGGCCGCAGGGTTGACCGGGGAGCTGTTTTTT. This gives the protein CASSLSAAGLTGELFF. The V and J genes are TRBV7-3 and TRBJ2-2; weak D call: TRBD1 (5 bases). V lost 2 bases, J lost 5 bases, and 15 bases lay in between. CDR3 length: 16 amino acids. CDR1 SGHTA and CDR2 FQGTGA come from the germline V gene.

Points on this clone: Different DNA sequences within this sample yield the same CDR3. This chain connects TRBV10-3 to TRBJ2-5; D is ambiguous. V lost 3 bases and J lost 3, with 8 bases in between. The CDR3 is 13 residues long. Germline V gene sequence: CDR1 ENHRY, CDR2 SYGVKD. DNA for the CDR3: TGTGCCATCAGTGATGGACGAGAAGAGACCCAGTACTTC. Encoded protein: CAISDGREETQYF.

With regard to this clone: This CDR3 is also generated by other DNA sequences in the sample. This chain connects TRBV5-1 to TRBJ2-3, with D maybe TRBD2 (6 bases). CDR1 is SGHRS, CDR2 YFSETQ, per germline. V dropped 0 bases and J dropped 3 bases, with 8 bases sitting between them. This CDR3 contains 14 residues. Here the CDR3 DNA reads TGCGCCAGCAGCTTGGCGGGAGCTACAGATACGCAGTATTTT. It encodes CASSLAGATDTQYF. Supplemented by reference TRBV5-1 and TRBJ2-3, the full variable domain reads KAGVTQTPRYLIKTRGQQVTLSCSPISGHRSVSWYQQTPGQGLQFLFEYFSETQRNKGNFPGRFSGRQFSNSRSEMNVSTLELGDSALYLCASSLAGATDTQYFGPGTRLTVL.

The V gene is TRBV27, the J gene TRBJ2-1, with no clear D. Trimming pared 3 bases from V and 7 bases from J, leaving 16 bases between. The CDR3 loop spans 15 amino acids. Looked up from germline, CDR1 is MNHEY and CDR2 is SMNVEV (reference sequence). DNA for the CDR3: TGTGCCAGCAGTTTGGGGTCCACCTTAAGGAATGAGCAGTTCTTC. Encoded protein: CASSLGSTLRNEQFF.

This chain joins TRBV18 and TRBJ2-6, with TRBD1 as a possible D gene (6 bases). V was clipped by 6 bases and J by 0 bases, with 12 bases between them. The CDR3 consists of 16 residues. Germline values: CDR1 KGHSH, CDR2 LQKENI. The CDR3 spells CASSQQGFSGANVLTF. The DNA of the CDR3 is TGTGCCAGCTCTCAACAGGGTTTCTCTGGGGCCAACGTCCTGACTTTC.

This sequence joins TRBV5-1 and TRBJ1-2, with TRBD1 matching over 8 bases. Germline trimming cut 0 bases from V and 5 bases from J; bases unmatched to any gene: 6. Germline CDR1 SGHRS, CDR2 YFSETQ. There are 15 residues in the CDR3. CDR3 nucleotides: TGCGCCAGCAGCTTGGGGCAGGGGGCGAAGTATGGCTACACCTTC. This translates into CASSLGQGAKYGYTF.

The chain is built from TRBV6-4 and TRBJ1-4; D not resolved. Per germline, CDR1 MRHNA and CDR2 SNTAGT. This CDR3 has 15 residues. Trimming cost V 0 bases and J 8 bases, with 13 bases left between them. The CDR3 region has the DNA TGTGCCAGCAGTGACTCAGGAGTCGTAGGGGAAAAACTGTTTTTT. Its translation is CASSDSGVVGEKLFF.

The chain recombines TRBV5-1 with TRBJ2-2; the D gene is possibly TRBD2 (5 bases). Trimming cost V 3 bases and J 5 bases, with 20 bases left between them. Germline CDR1 SGHRS, CDR2 YFSETQ. The CDR3 length is 17 residues. CDR3 DNA: TGCGCCAGCAGCTACAATATCGGCCAGACGGGAACCGGGGAGCTGTTTTTT. Translated: CASSYNIGQTGTGELFF.

The rearrangement joins TRBV15 to TRBJ2-3; D not certain. There are 13 residues in the CDR3. The germline CDR1 and CDR2 sequences are LNHNV and YYDKDF (reference sequence). Trimming cost V 5 bases and J 2 bases, with 8 bases left between them. The CDR3 DNA is TGTGCCACCAGCCGCCGGCTCACAGATACGCAGTATTTT. It codes for CATSRRLTDTQYF.

A single count supports this clone. This rearrangement joins TRBV2 to TRBJ2-2, with 7 bases identical to TRBD2. Germline-derived CDR1 and CDR2 are SNHLY and FYNNEI. The V gene end was trimmed by 7 bases and the J gene end by 6 bases; junction bases not matched to a gene: 8. The CDR3 sequence is 14 residues long. In nucleotides, the CDR3 is TGTGCCAGCACACGGGGAGGGCCCCCCGGGGAGCTGTTTTTT. Protein product: CASTRGGPPGELFF.

V is TRBV30 and J is TRBJ2-7; D gene ambiguous. Germline CDR1 reads GTSNPN; CDR2 reads SVGIG (reference sequence). V was cut by 2 bases and J by 2 bases, with 16 bases left in between. The CDR3 sequence is 15 residues long. CDR3 bases: TGTGCCTGGAGTCCCCTGTTGGAGTCTACCTACGAGCAGTACTTC. Protein sequence: CAWSPLLESTYEQYF.

The chain combines TRBV2 with TRBJ2-2, with D uncertain. The CDR3 has 13 residues. The V gene lost 1 base and the J gene lost 7 bases, with 7 bases spanning the gap. Germline CDR1 is SNHLY and CDR2 is FYNNEI. The CDR3 is CASSEGVDGELFF. The DNA of the CDR3 is TGTGCCAGCAGTGAAGGGGTGGACGGGGAGCTGTTTTTT.

This chain links TRBV18 with TRBJ1-6; D gene ambiguous. The germline V gene has CDR1 KGHSH and CDR2 LQKENI. This CDR3 region has 13 residues. V was clipped by 2 bases and J by 10 bases, with 9 bases between them. CDR3 region: CASSPSLGSPLHF. The CDR3 DNA reads as TGTGCCAGCTCACCATCTTTAGGATCACCCCTCCACTTT. Supplemented by reference TRBV18 and TRBJ1-6, the full variable domain reads NAGVMQNPRHLVRRRGQEARLRCSPMKGHSHVYWYRQLPEEGLKFMVYLQKENIIDESGMPKERFSAEFPKEGPSILRIQQVVRGDSAAYFCASSPSLGSPLHFGNGTRLTVT.

The CDR3 sequence: CASSSPGLAKYF. The CDR3 region has the DNA TGTGCCAGCAGCTCGCCGGGACTAGCTAAATATTTT. This chain links TRBV7-2 with TRBJ2-3; 9 positions agree with TRBD2. CDR3 size: 12 residues. CDR1 SGHTA and CDR2 FQGNSA come from the germline V gene. V lost 4 bases, J lost 15 bases, and 8 bases stayed unmatched.